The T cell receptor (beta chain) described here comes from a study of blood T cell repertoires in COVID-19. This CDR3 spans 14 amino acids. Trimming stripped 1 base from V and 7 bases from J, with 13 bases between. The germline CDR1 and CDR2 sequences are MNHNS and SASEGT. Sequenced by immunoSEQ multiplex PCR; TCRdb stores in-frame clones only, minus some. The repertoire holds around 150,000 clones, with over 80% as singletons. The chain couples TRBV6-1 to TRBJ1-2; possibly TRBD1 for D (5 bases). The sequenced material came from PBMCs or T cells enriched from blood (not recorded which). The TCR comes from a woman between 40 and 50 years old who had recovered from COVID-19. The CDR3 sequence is CASSEDGAYSGYTF. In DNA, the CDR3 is TGTGCCAGCAGTGAAGATGGGGCGTATTCTGGCTACACCTTC.